The subject of this entry is one T cell receptor (beta chain). What it recognizes is unknown. A read error may produce the germline difference seen at one junction end. This entry is derived from a study of cytomegalovirus exposure and HLA in healthy donors. Study in general: HLA-typed donors were the source of approximately 80 million unique TCRs, which an early data release held. Notes on the study in general: Highly shared sequence variants in one cluster were likely a sequencing artifact. Exclusion applied to some V segments, including TRBV6-2 and TRBV6-3, as they were indistinguishable.

Germline assignment: CDR1 SEHNR and CDR2 FQNEAQ (reference sequence). This CDR3 spans 14 amino acids. PCR was performed using 60 Vbeta and 13 Jbeta primers. TCRdb keeps only in-frame clones here, not all; method: immunoSEQ multiplex PCR. The sample includes over 200,000 clones, 82% of them seen just once. This TCR was recovered from a woman in her thirties or forties in good health and CMV-seropositive. The rearrangement uses TRBV7-9 and TRBJ2-5; D call uncertain. The source material was PBMCs. In DNA, the CDR3 is TGTTCCAGCAGCTTAGAACGAGGTGGAGAGACCCAGTACTTC. It is translated as CSSSLERGGETQYF.